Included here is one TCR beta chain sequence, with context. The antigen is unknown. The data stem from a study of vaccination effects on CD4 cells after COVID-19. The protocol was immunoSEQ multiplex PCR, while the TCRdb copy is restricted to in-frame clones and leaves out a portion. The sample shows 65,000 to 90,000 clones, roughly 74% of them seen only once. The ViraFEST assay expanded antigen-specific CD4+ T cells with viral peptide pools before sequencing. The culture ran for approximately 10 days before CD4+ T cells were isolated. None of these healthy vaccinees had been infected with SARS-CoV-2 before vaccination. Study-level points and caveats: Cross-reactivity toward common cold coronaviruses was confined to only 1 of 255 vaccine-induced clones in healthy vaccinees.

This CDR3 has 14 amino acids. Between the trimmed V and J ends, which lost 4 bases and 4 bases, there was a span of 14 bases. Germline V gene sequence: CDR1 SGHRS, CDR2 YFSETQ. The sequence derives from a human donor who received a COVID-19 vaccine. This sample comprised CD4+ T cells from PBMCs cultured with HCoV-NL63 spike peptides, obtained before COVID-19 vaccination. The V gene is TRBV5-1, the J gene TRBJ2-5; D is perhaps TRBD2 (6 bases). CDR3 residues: CASSVIGRGETQYF. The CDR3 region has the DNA TGCGCCAGCAGCGTTATCGGGAGAGGAGAGACCCAGTACTTC.